The clone carrying this T cell receptor beta chain was counted many times. The time point here: sample taken at primary tumor resection. The donors, 72 patients with untreated early-stage non-small cell lung cancer, provided the samples. Unsorted whole RNA samples from tumor, nontumor lung or frozen PBMC were sequenced. These data originate in a study of spatial heterogeneity in lung cancer. TCRdb re-derived calls from the 5' RACE reads in MiXCR, one entry per CDR3 protein. The sample shows tens of thousands of distinct CDR3 sequences, approximately 6% of them seen only once. Sequences were derived from PBMCs, sampled at surgery. The TCR originated in a female donor with early-stage non-small cell lung cancer.

CDR3 region: CAISEKREGTDTQYF. The CDR3 DNA follows: TGTGCCATCAGTGAGAAGCGGGAGGGCACAGATACGCAGTATTTT. The chain uses TRBV10-3 and TRBJ2-3; 9 bases agree with TRBD2. Germline CDR1 and CDR2: ENHRY and SYGVKD. CDR3 length: 15 residues. J gave up 1 base and V 2 bases, and 1 base lay outside the gene matches.